The rows below give T cell receptor beta chains drawn from one sample of a study of shared clonotypes between healthy human individuals. The table came from immunoSEQ multiplex PCR; TCRdb's copy has only in-frame clones and leaves some out. The repertoire holds 780,000 or so clones, with 55% to 75% as singletons. Sequenced input: memory CD4+ T cells sorted from blood. The receptors were sampled from a woman under 40 in good health. CDR3s include the opening cysteine and the closing phenylalanine or tryptophan. D genes are given only for firm matches. Rows give clone size only sometimes, using once, few, many, or a class for an expanded clone.

j_call clone_size d_call v_call cdr3_nt cdr3_aa
TRBJ2-7 many - TRBV2 TGTGCCAGCAGGGGGGACTTCTTCTACGAGCAGTACTTC CASRGDFFYEQYF
TRBJ2-1 - - TRBV28 TGTGCCAGCAGTTTAGCAGGAAACTTCCACGGCGAGCAGTTCTTC CASSLAGNFHGEQFF
TRBJ2-2 - TRBD2 TRBV7-2 TGTGCCAGCAGGGGACTAGCTCGGACCGGGGAGCTGTTTTTT CASRGLARTGELFF
TRBJ2-7 - TRBD1 TRBV6-5 TGTGCCAGCAGTTTCCGGACAGGGCGAAACGAGCAGTACTTC CASSFRTGRNEQYF
TRBJ2-1 many TRBD2 TRBV5-1 TGCGCCAGCAGCTTTTCTAGCGGGGGGTACAATGAGCAGTTCTTC CASSFSSGGYNEQFF
TRBJ2-7 once TRBD2 TRBV7-2 TGTGCCAGCAGCCCATTGGCCATTTCGGCGGGAGTGGGCTACGAGCAGTACTTC CASSPLAISAGVGYEQYF
TRBJ2-3 - - TRBV28 TGTGCCAGCAGTTTGGATCTGGTGGGCAGGGCTGGAACAGATACGCAGTATTTT CASSLDLVGRAGTDTQYF
TRBJ1-3 - - TRBV7-2 TGTGCCAGCAGCCCGGGAAACACCATATATTTT CASSPGNTIYF
TRBJ2-2 - - TRBV27 TGTGCCAGCAGTTTATTGTCTCCAGGGGACACCGGGGAGCTGTTTTTT CASSLLSPGDTGELFF
TRBJ2-5 few - TRBV2 TGTGCCAGCAGTGAGGCAACAGGGTTTCAAGAGACCCAGTACTTC CASSEATGFQETQYF
TRBJ1-1 - - TRBV28 - CASSSSAENTEAFF
TRBJ1-3 once TRBD1 TRBV6-6 TGTGCCAGCAGCCTGGACAGGGGTAGCCACACCATATATTTT CASSLDRGSHTIYF
TRBJ1-1 once TRBD1 TRBV5-1 TGCGCCAGCAGCTGGGGGCCCGGGACAGGGGCCACTGAAGCTTTCTTT CASSWGPGTGATEAFF
TRBJ1-5 few - TRBV6-1 TGTGCCAGCAGTGCACCGACGGATAGCAATCAGCCCCAGCATTTT CASSAPTDSNQPQHF
TRBJ1-5 many TRBD1 TRBV18 TGTGCCAGCTCACCATTTATAACAGGGGAGCATAGCAATCAGCCCCAGCATTTT CASSPFITGEHSNQPQHF
TRBJ2-1 many - TRBV5-1 TGCGCCAGCAGCTTGAGTAGCGGCTCCTACAATGAGCAGTTCTTC CASSLSSGSYNEQFF
TRBJ1-1 few TRBD1 TRBV27 TGTGCCAGCAGTTTTGTCGGGACAGGGAGGCCCGCTTTCTTT CASSFVGTGRPAFF
TRBJ2-7 - - TRBV7-2 TGTGCCAGCAGCTTAGCCCGCTACGAGCAGTACTTC CASSLARYEQYF
TRBJ1-5 - TRBD1 TRBV7-8 TGTGCCAGCAGCCTAGCTACAGGGGGTGACAGCAATCAGCCCCAGCATTTT CASSLATGGDSNQPQHF
TRBJ1-2 - TRBD1 TRBV28 TGTGCCAGCACCCTAGGACAGGGGGAGGATGGCTACACCTTC CASTLGQGEDGYTF
TRBJ2-7 - TRBD1 TRBV13 TGTGCCAGCAGCTTAGGGGACAGGGGTTACGAGCAGTACTTC CASSLGDRGYEQYF
TRBJ1-1 - TRBD1 TRBV29-1 TGCAGCGTTGACCCCGGACAGGGGGCTGAAGCTTTCTTT CSVDPGQGAEAFF
TRBJ1-1 many TRBD1 TRBV5-1 TGCGCCAGCAGCCCACGGACAGGGGGCGGCACTGAAGCTTTCTTT CASSPRTGGGTEAFF
TRBJ2-4 - - TRBV5-8 TGTGCCAGCAGCTTAGACTCCTCCAAAAACATTCAGTACTTC CASSLDSSKNIQYF
TRBJ2-1 - TRBD2 TRBV19 TGTGCCAGTGGGACTAGCGGGAGAAGAAACCTGTTCTTC CASGTSGRRNLFF
TRBJ2-7 - - TRBV2 TGTGCCAGCAGTGCCCACGGGCAGGGTAGCTCCTACGAGCAGTACTTC CASSAHGQGSSYEQYF
TRBJ2-7 - - TRBV20-1 TGCAGTGCTGGACGAGGGCCCGAGCAGTACTTC CSAGRGPEQYF
TRBJ2-5 - - TRBV7-8 TGTGCCAGCAGCTTAGGAGGGCCAGTCGGGACCCAGTACTTC CASSLGGPVGTQYF
TRBJ1-2 - - TRBV27 TGTGCCAGCAGTCCTAGTTCCAGCGGACTGTCCGGCTATGGCTACACCTTC CASSPSSSGLSGYGYTF
TRBJ1-1 - - TRBV5-1 TGCGCCAGCACCCCGAGGTCAGCCTGGAACACTGAAGCTTTCTTT CASTPRSAWNTEAFF
TRBJ2-7 - - TRBV5-1 TGCGCCAGCAGCTTGGGATCCTTGGGGAACGAGCAGTACTTC CASSLGSLGNEQYF
TRBJ2-5 - - TRBV7-3 TGTGCCAGCAGCGCGCAGGGTTCGGGGGAGACCCAGTACTTC CASSAQGSGETQYF
TRBJ1-5 - - TRBV2 TGTGCCAGCAGTCCCCGGCAGACTAGCAATCAGCCCCAGCATTTT CASSPRQTSNQPQHF
TRBJ2-3 - - TRBV30 TGTGCCGGTCGTACAGGAACCACAGATACGCAGTATTTT CAGRTGTTDTQYF
TRBJ2-3 - - TRBV6-1 TGTGCCAGCAGTATGGGGGGGGCAGAGGCAGATACGCAGTATTTT CASSMGGAEADTQYF
TRBJ1-2 - - TRBV11-2 TGTGCCAGCAGCCAGACAGACGGAGGCTACACCTTC CASSQTDGGYTF
TRBJ2-2 - - TRBV5-4 TGTGCCAGCAGCCCCCCCGCAGGGCTCCGAGGGGTGAACACCGGGGAGCTGTTTTTT CASSPPAGLRGVNTGELFF
TRBJ2-7 - TRBD2 TRBV15 TGTGCCACCAGCAGAGGCGGGGGGAGCACAGAGGAGTACTTC CATSRGGGSTEEYF
TRBJ1-5 once - TRBV6-1 TGTGCCAGCAGTGACAGCAATCAGCCCCAGCATTTT CASSDSNQPQHF
TRBJ1-4 - TRBD1 TRBV6-6 TGTGCCAGCAGCGACAGGGGAGGGGAGGAAAAACTGTTTTTT CASSDRGGEEKLFF
TRBJ2-7 - TRBD2 TRBV7-2 TGTGCCAGCGCGGGACTAGCGGCTTTCGAGCAGTACTTC CASAGLAAFEQYF